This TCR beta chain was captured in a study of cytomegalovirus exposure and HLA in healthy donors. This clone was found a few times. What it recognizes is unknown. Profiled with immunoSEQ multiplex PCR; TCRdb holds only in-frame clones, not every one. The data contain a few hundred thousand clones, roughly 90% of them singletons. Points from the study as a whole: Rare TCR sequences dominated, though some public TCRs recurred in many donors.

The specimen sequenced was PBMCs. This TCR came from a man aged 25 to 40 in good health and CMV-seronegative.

The CDR3 loop reads CATSTGTETSPLHF. For the CDR3, the DNA is TGTGCCACCAGCACCGGGACAGAGACTTCACCCCTCCACTTT. The V and J genes are TRBV15 and TRBJ1-6; 7 bases are a match to TRBD1. This CDR3 has 14 amino acids. Germline CDR1 is LNHNV and CDR2 is YYDKDF (reference sequence). The J segment lost 9 bases and the V segment lost 4 bases, leaving 6 bases of the junction unmatched.